The rows below give T cell receptor beta chains drawn from one sample of a study of T cells in Graves' hyperthyroidism and ophthalmopathy. TCRdb called the multiplex PCR reads again in MiXCR, with one record for every CDR3 protein. Among approximately 600,000 distinct CDR3 sequences, around 15% were seen once, and the ten largest hold 3.8%. The sample was blood. All receptors come from a woman in her twenties or thirties with Graves' hyperthyroidism. The CDR3 runs from the conserved cysteine through the conserved F or W. D genes are given only for firm matches. For some rows the clone size is stated as once, few or many, or as a class when expanded; others skip it.

many	TRBV28	TRBJ1-5	TRBD1	TGTGCCAGCAGCCCTGGGACAGCCGGAAGGCAGCCCCAGCATTTT	CASSPGTAGRQPQHF
.	TRBV7-9	TRBJ2-3	.	TGTGCCAGCGATAGCAGGTATGGCACAGATACGCAGTATTTT	CASDSRYGTDTQYF
few	TRBV7-3	TRBJ2-2	.	TGTGCCAGCAGTCGCGTTACTAAGACCGGGGAGCTGTTTTTT	CASSRVTKTGELFF
few	TRBV2	TRBJ2-5	TRBD2	TGTGCCAGCAGTGAACTAGCGGGGAGATGGGAGACCCAGTACTTC	CASSELAGRWETQYF
.	TRBV15	TRBJ1-5	.	TGTGCCACCAGCAGAGATAGGAATAGCAATCAGCCCCAGCATTTT	CATSRDRNSNQPQHF
.	TRBV9	TRBJ2-2	.	TGTGCCAGCAGCGTAGTATCTCGGGGCGGGGAGCTGTTTTTT	CASSVVSRGGELFF
few	TRBV12-3/TRBV12-4	TRBJ2-7	TRBD2	TGTGCCAGCGGACTAGCGGGTGCCTCCCTCCTCTCCTACGAGCAGTACTTC	CASGLAGASLLSYEQYF
few	TRBV20-1	TRBJ2-5	TRBD2	TGCAGTGCTCAGCGGGAGGTGTACCAAGAGACCCAGTACTTC	CSAQREVYQETQYF
few	TRBV25-1	TRBJ2-7	TRBD1	TGTGCCAGCAGTGATATAGGGCAGGGGGCTACTAGCTCCTACGAGCAGTACTTC	CASSDIGQGATSSYEQYF
few	TRBV2	TRBJ2-7	TRBD1	TGTGCCAGCGGACAGGGTAGGGCCTACGAGCAGTACTTC	CASGQGRAYEQYF
many	TRBV20-1	TRBJ2-1	.	TGCAGTGCTAGAGGGTCCCCCCGAGGCTATGAGCAGTTCTTC	CSARGSPRGYEQFF
.	TRBV10-3	TRBJ2-7	TRBD1	TGTGCCATCAGCCCTGGGGACAGATTATCCGAGCAGTACTTC	CAISPGDRLSEQYF
few	TRBV6-1	TRBJ2-7	.	TGTGCCAGCAGTGAACAGCGATGGCAGTACTTC	CASSEQRWQYF
.	TRBV24-1	TRBJ2-1	.	TGTGCCACCAAGGACGGAGACCACAATGAGCAGTTCTTC	CATKDGDHNEQFF
once	TRBV7-2	TRBJ2-3	TRBD2	TGTGCCTGCAGCTTAGATCGTCCAGCGGGAGCTCTATCAGATACGCAGTATTTT	CACSLDRPAGALSDTQYF
.	TRBV5-1	TRBJ2-3	TRBD2	TGCGCCAGCAGCTTGGGGACTAGCGGGAGCCCTAGCACAGATACGCAGTATTTT	CASSLGTSGSPSTDTQYF
many	TRBV20-1	TRBJ1-1	.	TGCAGTGCTAGAGATCAGGGCATGAACACTGAAGCTTTCTTT	CSARDQGMNTEAFF
few	TRBV5-1	TRBJ2-7	.	TGCGCCAGCAGCTTGAGGCCGGAAGGGGAGCAGTACTTC	CASSLRPEGEQYF
few	TRBV4-1	TRBJ2-3	TRBD2	TGCGCCAGCAGCCAAGATAGGGTAGCGGGAGTGAGAGATACGCAGTATTTT	CASSQDRVAGVRDTQYF
few	TRBV27	TRBJ2-3	TRBD1	TGTGCCAGCAGTTTAAGTTATCTGACAGGGCTTGACGATACGCAGTATTTT	CASSLSYLTGLDDTQYF
.	TRBV28	TRBJ2-1	TRBD2	TGTGCCAGCAGTCTCCCACTAGCGGAGATCTACAATGAGCAGTTCTTC	CASSLPLAEIYNEQFF
.	TRBV7-2	TRBJ1-3	.	TGTGCCAGCAGCCCCGCGGGGGTCTCTGGAAACACCATATATTTT	CASSPAGVSGNTIYF
many	TRBV20-1	TRBJ2-7	TRBD2	TGCAGTGCTTTTAGCGGGAGGGCCGGGTACGAGCAGTACTTC	CSAFSGRAGYEQYF
many	TRBV24-1	TRBJ2-7	.	TGTGCCACCAGCCCGAGGGCTGGAACCTACGAGCAGTACTTC	CATSPRAGTYEQYF
.	TRBV2	TRBJ1-3	TRBD1	TGTGCCAGCACCGAAAGGGACAGGGGTGACACCATATATTTT	CASTERDRGDTIYF
few	TRBV5-1	TRBJ2-1	TRBD2	TGCGCCAGCCACGGGAGGGCCGCAGGGGATGAGCAGTTCTTC	CASHGRAAGDEQFF
few	TRBV6-2/TRBV6-3	TRBJ2-7	.	TGTGCCAGCAGTTACGGCAGCGGCTCCTACGAGCAGTACTTC	CASSYGSGSYEQYF
many	TRBV27	TRBJ2-5	TRBD1	TGTGCCAGCAGTCCCTGGGACAGTCCACTAGAGACCCAGTACTTC	CASSPWDSPLETQYF
many	TRBV30	TRBJ2-3	TRBD2	TGTGCCTGGAAGCTAGCGGGAGGGCCCCTGCATACGCAGTATTTT	CAWKLAGGPLHTQYF
.	TRBV19	TRBJ2-7	.	TGTGCCAGTAGTATCCTTCCACGGGGCGGCGAGCAGTACTTC	CASSILPRGGEQYF
many	TRBV28	TRBJ1-2	.	TGTGCCAGCAGTAGCCAGGGGATGGGTAACTATGGCTACACCTTC	CASSSQGMGNYGYTF
.	TRBV20-1	TRBJ1-2	.	TGCATCCTACAACAGGGATTTCGAGGCTACACCTTC	CILQQGFRGYTF
many	TRBV20-1	TRBJ2-3	TRBD2	TGCAGTGCTAGTATGGCGGGAGATAGCACAGATACGCAGTATTTT	CSASMAGDSTDTQYF
many	TRBV12-3/TRBV12-4	TRBJ2-1	TRBD2	TGTGCCAGCAGAACTCGTCTAGCGGGAGGAAAGTACAATGAGCAGTTCTTC	CASRTRLAGGKYNEQFF
.	TRBV6-1	TRBJ1-1	.	TGTGCCAGCAGCGGGCTCAGGGAGGGGAAAGCTTTCTTT	CASSGLREGKAFF
few	TRBV19	TRBJ1-5	.	TGTGCCAGTAGTATTCCTTGGGAGGGGGGCAGGAGCAATCAGCCCCAGCATTTT	CASSIPWEGGRSNQPQHF
.	TRBV5-4	TRBJ2-1	TRBD2	TGTGCCAGCAGTCCTCGGGGGACTAGCGGGGTCTACAATGAGCAGTTCTTC	CASSPRGTSGVYNEQFF
few	TRBV5-1	TRBJ2-6	TRBD2	TGCGCCAGCGGGGGACTAGCGGGAGGGTCCGGGGCCAACGTCCTGACTTTC	CASGGLAGGSGANVLTF
.	TRBV6-1	TRBJ1-1	.	TGTGCCAGCAGTGAACAGTCGGAACATGCTGAAGCTTTCTTT	CASSEQSEHAEAFF
few	TRBV18	TRBJ1-2	TRBD1	TGTGCCAGCTCACCCAACAGGGGGCATCTCTATGGCTACACCTTC	CASSPNRGHLYGYTF
.	TRBV9	TRBJ1-2	.	TGTGCCAGCAGTACTTACAAAGACAGCTATGGCTACACCTTC	CASSTYKDSYGYTF
many	TRBV7-2	TRBJ2-3	.	TGTGCCAGCAGCTTATATTCAGGGGCTAGCACAGATACGCAGTATTTT	CASSLYSGASTDTQYF
many	TRBV5-1	TRBJ2-7	.	TGCGCCAGCAGCTTGGAAGCGGTCCCCGCCGAGCAGTACTTC	CASSLEAVPAEQYF
.	TRBV15	TRBJ1-2	.	TGTGCCACCAGCAACCACCCCGGGACTGGGTATGGCTACACCTTC	CATSNHPGTGYGYTF
many	TRBV30	TRBJ1-1	.	TGTGCCTGGAGTGTATGGGCTCTGAACACTGAAGCTTTCTTT	CAWSVWALNTEAFF
many	TRBV7-9	TRBJ1-5	.	TGTGCCAGCAGCCCGACCGGGACTCCAGTAGGCCATCAGCCCCAGCATTTT	CASSPTGTPVGHQPQHF
.	TRBV24-1	TRBJ2-3	.	TGTGTCACCAGTCCTGCGCCCGGTTGGTCTAGCACAGATACGCAGTATTTT	CVTSPAPGWSSTDTQYF
many	TRBV6-2/TRBV6-3	TRBJ2-4	TRBD1	TGTGCCAGCAGTAAATCCGGGACAGGGAAAAACATTCAGTACTTC	CASSKSGTGKNIQYF
many	TRBV28	TRBJ2-2	.	TGTGCCAGCAGTCTTGCCATCACCGGGGAGCTGTTTTTT	CASSLAITGELFF
.	TRBV3-1	TRBJ2-1	.	TGTGCCAGCAGCCCGCGGTCTAGCGCCCCCGGGAGTGAGCAGTTCTTC	CASSPRSSAPGSEQFF
few	TRBV18	TRBJ1-5	.	TGTGCCAGCTCACCTCAGCTTACGACAGATAGCAATCAGCCCCAGCATTTT	CASSPQLTTDSNQPQHF
.	TRBV2	TRBJ2-2	.	TGTGCCATAGACCCGGGGGAGCTGTTTTTT	CAIDPGELFF
many	TRBV3-1	TRBJ2-7	.	TGTGCCAGCAGCCAAGATCTTCGCGAGCAGTACTTC	CASSQDLREQYF